Presented here are 5 T cell receptor beta chains from one specimen sequenced in a study of post-analysis software for immune sequencing data (dated by TCRdb to between 2014 and 2017). What the work shows at the level of the full study, not this receptor alone: About five TRBV segments, including TRBV5-6, TRBV5-1 and TRBV20-1, were significantly more frequent in patients than controls.

These receptors lack a known antigen. Library preparation employed PCR. The sequencer was an Illumina HiSeq 2500. To reduce PCR and sequencing biases, unique molecular identifiers were incorporated into the TCR beta cDNA libraries. Using fastp at Q25 and MiXCR, TCRdb reprocessed the public reads and kept productive beta chains. Merged by CDR3 protein, the rows form single entries marked with the most common genes and DNA. The sample table holds about 820,000 distinct CDR3 sequences, of which about 57% were seen once. Approximately 4.5% of the sample lies in the top ten. Sequenced: blood. These TCRs come from a girl aged 10 to 17 with multiple sclerosis.

The gene calls are TRBV20-1 and TRBJ2-1; D unresolved. Trimming took 6 bases from V and 6 from J, leaving 18 bases between them. Germline-derived CDR1 and CDR2 are DFQATT and SNEGSKA (reference sequence). The CDR3 is made up of 14 amino acids. CDR3 region: CSALGVAPTNEQFF. The CDR3 coding sequence is TGCAGTGCCCTCGGCGTGGCGCCGACCAATGAGCAGTTCTTC.

This clonotype turned up a few times. V gene TRBV29-1 combines with J gene TRBJ2-2, with D possibly TRBD2 on 5 matching bases. The CDR3 has 12 amino acids. The V gene's germline CDR1 is SQVTM and CDR2 ANQGSEA. Trimming took off 4 bases at V and 5 bases at J, with 8 bases between the two ends. CDR3 region: CSVAGSTGELFF. The CDR3 nucleotides are TGCAGCGTTGCGGGGTCTACCGGGGAGCTGTTTTTT.

Only one count was recorded for this clonotype. It may be a read error: a sequence one base away is much more abundant. The chain uses TRBV7-2 and TRBJ2-7; 8 bases are a match to TRBD1. The germline CDR1 and CDR2 sequences are SGHTA and FQGNSA. This CDR3 spans 16 amino acids. This CDR3 reads CAGSPGTGRGNYEQYF. As DNA, the CDR3 is TGTGCCGGCAGCCCCGGGACAGGCCGGGGGAATTACGAGCAGTACTTC.

This sequence joins TRBV7-3 and TRBJ2-1, with 11 nucleotides matching TRBD2. V gave up 4 bases and J gave up 4 bases; unmatched junction bases: 12. Germline CDR1 SGHTA, CDR2 FQGTGA. There are 18 residues in the CDR3. This CDR3 is CASSSKTGTSGPYNEQFF. For the CDR3, the DNA is TGTGCCAGCAGCTCAAAGACCGGGACTAGCGGACCTTACAATGAGCAGTTCTTC.

This clonotype was counted a few times. This chain joins TRBV5-8 and TRBJ2-7; tentatively, D is TRBD1 (6 bases). CDR1 SGHTS and CDR2 YDEGEE come from the germline V gene. Trimming cost V 9 bases and J 7 bases, with 14 bases left between them. The CDR3 loop spans 11 amino acids. DNA for the CDR3: TGTGCCACCGACTTAAGGGGGGAGCAGTACTTC. Protein product: CATDLRGEQYF.